The next 17 T cell receptor beta chains were all read from a single sample in a study of blood T cell repertoires in COVID-19. The method was immunoSEQ multiplex PCR; TCRdb's version includes in-frame clones alone and lacks a portion of them. This table holds about 380,000 clones, 85% found once. Source material: peripheral blood. The origin of the receptors is a woman aged 18-30 years with acute or convalescent COVID-19.

The J gene is TRBJ2-1, the V gene TRBV10-3; 9 bases fit TRBD2. V trimming: 0 bases; J trimming: 8 bases; junction bases outside the gene matches: 8. Germline CDR1 and CDR2: ENHRY and SYGVKD. This CDR3 spans 16 amino acids. The CDR3 reads CAISESQAGGPYEQFF. CDR3 bases: TGTGCCATCAGTGAGTCGCAGGCGGGAGGGCCTTATGAGCAGTTCTTC.

The rearrangement joins TRBV30 to TRBJ1-5, with 7 bases identical to TRBD1. The CDR3 consists of 17 residues. The germline V gene encodes CDR1 GTSNPN and CDR2 SVGIG (reference sequence). The ends lost 2 bases at V and 0 bases at J; junction bases unmatched: 10. The CDR3 here is CAWSPPGTEYSNQPQHF. CDR3 DNA: TGTGCCTGGAGTCCTCCCGGGACAGAATATAGCAATCAGCCCCAGCATTTT.

This rearrangement joins TRBV29-1 to TRBJ2-5, with TRBD2 as a possible D gene (5 bases). The germline CDR1 and CDR2 sequences are SQVTM and ANQGSEA. This CDR3 has 11 amino acids. V shed 4 bases and J shed 4 bases, with 7 bases lying between them. CDR3 sequence (DNA): TGCAGCGTTGTCCTAGCAGAGACCCAGTACTTC. Its translation is CSVVLAETQYF.

The chain recombines TRBV28 with TRBJ1-4; D is ambiguous. Trimming removed 3 bases at V and 1 base at J, with 6 bases between. There are 14 residues in the CDR3. Germline values: CDR1 MDHEN, CDR2 SYDVKM. This CDR3 reads CASSLEGTNEKLFF. CDR3 coding DNA: TGTGCCAGCAGTTTGGAGGGAACTAATGAAAAACTGTTTTTT.

This chain connects TRBV6-5 to TRBJ1-4, with a weak D call TRBD1 (6 bases). This CDR3 region has 14 residues. The germline V gene has CDR1 MNHEY and CDR2 SVGAGI. Trimming took 7 bases from V and 7 from J, leaving 16 bases between them. The CDR3 DNA reads TGTGCCAGCACTTCTACAGGGATTGGTGAAAAACTGTTTTTT. This translates into CASTSTGIGEKLFF.

The chain is built from TRBV7-9 and TRBJ1-1; the match to TRBD1 covers 10 bases. Germline lookup yields CDR1 SEHNR and CDR2 FQNEAQ (reference sequence). With 10 bases clipped from V and 4 bases from J, the junction kept 18 bases outside the gene matches. This CDR3 region has 17 residues. The CDR3 sequence is CATKPGQGGFFGTEAFF. CDR3 DNA: TGTGCCACCAAACCAGGACAGGGGGGTTTTTTTGGCACTGAAGCTTTCTTT.

The V call is TRBV29-1, the J call TRBJ1-1, with 7 bases identical to TRBD1. V lost 8 bases, J lost 1 base, and 16 bases stayed unmatched. CDR3 length equals 16 residues. Germline CDR1 SQVTM, CDR2 ANQGSEA. CDR3 nucleotide sequence: TGCAGCTTCCGACGACAGGGAGCGATCAAGAACACTGAAGCTTTCTTT. Translation gives CSFRRQGAIKNTEAFF.

The chain's CDR3 is CSARSGGTQYF. For the CDR3, the DNA is TGCAGTGCTAGGTCCGGGGGTACGCAGTATTTT. The chain couples TRBV20-1 to TRBJ2-3; a possible D gene is TRBD2 (6 bases). This CDR3 region has 11 residues. V lost 3 bases and J lost 8, with 9 bases in between. Germline V CDR1 and CDR2: DFQATT, SNEGSKA (reference sequence).

This chain links TRBV2 with TRBJ1-2; TRBD1 matches at 9 bases. J lost 4 bases, V lost 1 base, and 4 bases had no gene match. CDR1 and CDR2 (germline): SNHLY, FYNNEI. This CDR3 comprises 15 residues. CDR3 sequence (DNA): TGTGCCAGCAGTGAAGGGGACAGGGTATCCTATGGCTACACCTTC. Translation: CASSEGDRVSYGYTF. Variable domain in full (rest from reference TRBV2 and TRBJ1-2): EPEVTQTPSHQVTQMGQEVILRCVPISNHLYFYWYRQILGQKVEFLVSFYNNEISEKSEIFDDQFSVERPDGSNFTLKIRSTKLEDSAMYFCASSEGDRVSYGYTFGSGTRLTVV.

The rearrangement joins TRBV2 to TRBJ2-5; possibly TRBD2 for D (5 bases). V lost 11 bases, J lost 0 bases, and 13 bases lay in between. The germline gives CDR1 SNHLY, CDR2 FYNNEI. The CDR3 length is 13 residues. CDR3 protein: CAGSEEYQETQYF. The CDR3 DNA is TGTGCCGGCTCGGAGGAGTACCAAGAGACCCAGTACTTC.

V gene TRBV19 combines with J gene TRBJ1-5; TRBD1 is a possible D gene (6 bases). From germline, CDR1 is LNHDA and CDR2 SQIVND (reference sequence). The V end lost 7 bases, the J end lost 2 bases, and 15 bases lay between the germline ends. This CDR3 is 15 amino acids long. The CDR3 here is CASNPGQSGNQPQHF. Here the CDR3 DNA reads TGTGCCAGTAACCCCGGACAGTCTGGCAATCAGCCCCAGCATTTT. Full variable domain (remainder filled in from reference TRBV19 and TRBJ1-5): DGGITQSPKYLFRKEGQNVTLSCEQNLNHDAMYWYRQDPGQGLRLIYYSQIVNDFQKGDIAEGYSVSREKKESFPLTVTSAQKNPTAFYLCASNPGQSGNQPQHFGDGTRLSIL.

The chain has TRBV4-1 and TRBJ2-1, with D uncertain. Trimming stripped 3 bases from V and 4 bases from J, with 7 bases between. The CDR3 sequence is 13 residues long. Germline V CDR1 and CDR2: MGHRA, YSYEKL. The CDR3 loop reads CASSQGEYNEQFF. Here the CDR3 DNA reads TGCGCCAGCAGCCAGGGCGAGTACAATGAGCAGTTCTTC.

The chain combines TRBV4-2 with TRBJ2-7; perhaps TRBD2 as D (6 bases). The CDR3 contains 15 residues. CDR1 and CDR2 (germline): LGHNA, YNFKEQ. Trimming pared 0 bases from V and 0 bases from J, leaving 9 bases between. The CDR3 loop is CASSQEGGSSYEQYF. The CDR3, as DNA: TGTGCCAGCAGCCAAGAAGGAGGGAGCTCCTACGAGCAGTACTTC.

The chain recombines TRBV29-1 with TRBJ1-1; tentatively, D is TRBD1 (6 bases). Germline CDR1 SQVTM, CDR2 ANQGSEA. This CDR3 has 14 residues. The V gene lost 2 bases and the J gene lost 6 bases, with 16 bases spanning the gap. The CDR3 bases are TGCAGCGTTGAATACAGGGATGAAGGATCTGAAGCTTTCTTT. Its protein is CSVEYRDEGSEAFF.

This clone was observed a few times. The chain uses TRBV2 and TRBJ2-7, with unresolved D. The CDR3 loop spans 13 amino acids. V was pared by 3 bases and J by 3 bases, with 9 bases between. CDR1 SNHLY and CDR2 FYNNEI come from the germline V gene. CDR3 region: CASSEGNNYEQYF. Written as DNA, the CDR3 is TGTGCCAGCAGTGAGGGCAATAACTACGAGCAGTACTTC.

This rearrangement joins TRBV30 to TRBJ1-2; 8 nucleotides line up with TRBD1. The CDR3 has 14 residues. Germline V gives CDR1 GTSNPN, CDR2 SVGIG (reference sequence). The ends lost 4 bases at V and 5 bases at J; junction bases unmatched: 9. CDR3 region: CAWIRTGGGYGYTF. Here the CDR3 DNA reads TGTGCCTGGATCAGAACAGGGGGTGGTTATGGCTACACCTTC.

The CDR3 bases are TGTGCCAGCAGCCAGGACAGCCCTAGCACAGATACGCAGTATTTT. This translates into CASSQDSPSTDTQYF. The chain has TRBV9 and TRBJ2-3; the D gene is possibly TRBD1 (6 bases). This CDR3 is built from 15 residues. Deletions cut 4 bases from V and 0 bases from J, with 12 bases between. Germline-derived CDR1 and CDR2 are SGDLS and YYNGEE.